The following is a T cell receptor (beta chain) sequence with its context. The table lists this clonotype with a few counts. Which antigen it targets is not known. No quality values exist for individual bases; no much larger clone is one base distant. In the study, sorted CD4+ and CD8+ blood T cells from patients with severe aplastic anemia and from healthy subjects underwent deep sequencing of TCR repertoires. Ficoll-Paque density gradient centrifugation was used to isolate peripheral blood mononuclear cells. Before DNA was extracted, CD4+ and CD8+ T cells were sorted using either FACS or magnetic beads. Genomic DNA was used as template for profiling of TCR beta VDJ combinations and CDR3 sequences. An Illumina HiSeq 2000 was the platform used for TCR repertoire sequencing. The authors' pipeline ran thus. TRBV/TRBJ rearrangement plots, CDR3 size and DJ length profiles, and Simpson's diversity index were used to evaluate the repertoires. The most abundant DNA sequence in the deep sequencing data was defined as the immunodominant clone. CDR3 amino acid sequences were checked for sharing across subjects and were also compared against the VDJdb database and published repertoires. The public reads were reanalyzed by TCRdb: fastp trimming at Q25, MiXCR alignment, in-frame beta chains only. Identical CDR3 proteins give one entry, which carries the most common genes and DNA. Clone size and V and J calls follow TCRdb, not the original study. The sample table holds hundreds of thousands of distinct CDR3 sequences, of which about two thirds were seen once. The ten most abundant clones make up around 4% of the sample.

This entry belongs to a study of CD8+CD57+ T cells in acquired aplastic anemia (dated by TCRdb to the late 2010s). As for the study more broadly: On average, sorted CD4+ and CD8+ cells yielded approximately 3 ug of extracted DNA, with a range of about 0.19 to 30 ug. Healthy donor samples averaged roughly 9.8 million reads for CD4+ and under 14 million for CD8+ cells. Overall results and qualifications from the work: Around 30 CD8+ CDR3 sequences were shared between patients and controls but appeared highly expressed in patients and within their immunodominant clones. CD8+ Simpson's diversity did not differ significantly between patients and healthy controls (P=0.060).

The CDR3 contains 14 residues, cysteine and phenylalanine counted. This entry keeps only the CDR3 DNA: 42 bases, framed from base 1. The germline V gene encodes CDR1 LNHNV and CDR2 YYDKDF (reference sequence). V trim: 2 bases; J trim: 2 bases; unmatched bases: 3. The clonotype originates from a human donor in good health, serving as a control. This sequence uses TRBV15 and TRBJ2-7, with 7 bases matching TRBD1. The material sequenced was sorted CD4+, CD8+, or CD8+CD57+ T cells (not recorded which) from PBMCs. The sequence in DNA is TGTGCCACCAGCAGAAACAGGGGCGCCTACGAGCAGTACTTC. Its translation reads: CATSRNRGAYEQYF.